This TCR beta chain was sequenced in a study of T cells in Graves' hyperthyroidism and ophthalmopathy. Overall study: Sampling of peripheral blood happened at initial diagnosis, prior to any treatment.

This clonotype was counted a few times. The antigen is undetermined. This CDR3 contains 15 residues. V lost 3 bases and J lost 5, with 17 bases in between. Findings and caveats of the study: Progression to ophthalmopathy was predicted a median of about six months early.

Hyperthyroidism patients were newly diagnosed, had disease duration under 2 months, and were aged 18 to 65 years. Uncontrolled infection, other autoimmune disease, pregnancy or lactation led to exclusion. The TCR beta CDR3 regions underwent amplification using RNA transcripts as the source. The primer set for the first-round RT-PCR of the TCR CDR3 was HTBI. From the multiplex PCR reads, TCRdb called clonotypes with MiXCR, one entry per CDR3 protein. The table has about 740,000 distinct CDR3 sequences, 11% to 15% seen once. The sequenced material came from blood. The rearrangement links TRBV12-3 or TRBV12-4 to TRBJ2-7, with D tentatively TRBD1 (5 bases). This sequence originates from a woman in her late teens or twenties with Graves' hyperthyroidism. The CDR3 protein is CASSFGRTTTNEQYF. The CDR3 bases are TGTGCCAGCAGTTTTGGACGGACAACCACCAACGAGCAGTACTTC.